The 15 T cell receptor beta chains given below trace back to one sample, sequenced in a study of early T cells in non-severe SARS-CoV-2 infection. A single record per CDR3 protein comes from TCRdb applying MiXCR to the 5' RACE reads. The repertoire has more than 95,000 distinct CDR3 sequences, 16% of them found once; the top ten carry 1.3%. Sequencing input: whole blood. The receptors come from an adult who was a healthcare worker with PCR-confirmed SARS-CoV-2 infection or an uninfected control (not recorded which).

This clonotype was counted ten times or more. The chain carries TRBV12-3 or TRBV12-4 and TRBJ2-7; D might be TRBD1 or TRBD2, each matching 5 bases. Between the trimmed V and J ends, which lost 4 bases and 4 bases, there was a span of 20 bases. This CDR3 region has 16 residues. CDR3 coding DNA: TGTGCCAGCAGTTCGTCCGAGGGCTGGGGCGGATACGAGCAGTACTTC. Protein sequence: CASSSSEGWGGYEQYF.

V gene TRBV18 combines with J gene TRBJ1-1; TRBD1 matches at 8 bases. Germline values: CDR1 KGHSH, CDR2 LQKENI. With 3 bases clipped from V and 4 bases from J, the junction kept 4 bases outside the gene matches. The length of the CDR3 is 14 residues. Here the CDR3 DNA reads TGTGCCAGCTCACCGGACAGGGTGGGCACTGAAGCTTTCTTT. Translated, it gives CASSPDRVGTEAFF. Looking up the rest from reference TRBV18 and TRBJ1-1 gives the full variable domain: NAGVMQNPRHLVRRRGQEARLRCSPMKGHSHVYWYRQLPEEGLKFMVYLQKENIIDESGMPKERFSAEFPKEGPSILRIQQVVRGDSAAYFCASSPDRVGTEAFFGQGTRLTVV.

This clonotype was recorded at least ten times. The chain uses TRBV15 and TRBJ2-1; 9 positions agree with TRBD1. V shed 1 base, J shed 1 base, and the junction held 2 bases outside the gene matches. Germline CDR1 and CDR2: LNHNV and YYDKDF (reference sequence). CDR3 length equals 16 residues. The CDR3 DNA is TGTGCCACCAGCAGAGGGGGACAGGGTTCCTACAATGAGCAGTTCTTC. It codes for CATSRGGQGSYNEQFF. Looking up the rest from reference TRBV15 and TRBJ2-1 gives the full variable domain: DAMVIQNPRYQVTQFGKPVTLSCSQTLNHNVMYWYQQKSSQAPKLLFHYYDKDFNNEADTPDNFQSRRPNTSFCFLDIRSPGLGDTAMYLCATSRGGQGSYNEQFFGPGTRLTVL.

This clonotype was observed many times. This chain joins TRBV2 and TRBJ2-1; D perhaps matches TRBD2 (6 bases). CDR1 and CDR2 from the germline V gene are SNHLY and FYNNEI. With 3 bases removed from V and 3 bases from J, the gap between germline ends came to 15 bases. The CDR3 consists of 16 residues. The CDR3 DNA reads as TGTGCCAGCAGTGAGGTACGGCTAGCGATCTACAATGAGCAGTTCTTC. This codes for CASSEVRLAIYNEQFF.

The genes are TRBV7-2 and TRBJ1-1; possibly TRBD1 for D (5 bases). V lost 0 bases to trimming and J lost 3 bases, with 11 bases between them. The V gene's germline CDR1 is SGHTA and CDR2 FQGNSA. This CDR3 has 15 residues. The CDR3 DNA reads as TGTGCCAGCAGCTTAGCGTCAGGGAGAGACACTGAAGCTTTCTTT. Encoded protein: CASSLASGRDTEAFF.

The table lists this clonotype with a few counts. The rearrangement links TRBV7-6 to TRBJ2-2; 8 bases line up with TRBD2. Germline CDR1 and CDR2: SGHVS and FNYEAQ. The CDR3 has 16 residues. V gave up 1 base and J gave up 1 base; unmatched junction bases: 2. This CDR3 reads CASSLVAGGNTGELFF. The CDR3 DNA reads TGTGCCAGCAGCTTAGTCGCGGGAGGGAACACCGGGGAGCTGTTTTTT.

This clonotype appeared many times. The chain uses TRBV7-2 and TRBJ2-7; 9 bases line up with TRBD2. The CDR3 length is 17 residues. Looked up from germline, CDR1 is SGHTA and CDR2 is FQGNSA. V gave up 0 bases and J gave up 3 bases; unmatched junction bases: 9. The CDR3 nucleotides are TGTGCCAGCAGCTTAGCGGGTAGCGGGAGATTGAGCTACGAGCAGTACTTC. Translating gives CASSLAGSGRLSYEQYF.

This clonotype was recorded only once. This chain uses TRBV20-1 with TRBJ2-1, with 7 positions matching TRBD2. The CDR3 runs 14 residues. Germline lookup yields CDR1 DFQATT and CDR2 SNEGSKA (reference sequence). V gave up 5 bases and J gave up 4 bases; unmatched junction bases: 8. CDR3 in DNA: TGCAGTGCTTTCGGGACTACCGTATACAATGAGCAGTTCTTC. Its protein product is CSAFGTTVYNEQFF.

The J gene is TRBJ2-3, the V gene TRBV27; no definite D call. From germline, CDR1 is MNHEY and CDR2 SMNVEV (reference sequence). Trimming removed 6 bases from V and 0 bases from J, with 10 bases in between. The CDR3 has 14 residues. The DNA of the CDR3 is TGTGCCAGCAGCCTGGGTGCCAGCACAGATACGCAGTATTTT. Encoded protein: CASSLGASTDTQYF.

The sample holds many counts of this clonotype. This rearrangement joins TRBV11-2 to TRBJ1-1; D uncertain. CDR1 is SGHAT and CDR2 is FQNNGV in the germline V gene. This CDR3 region has 14 residues. The ends were cut back, 5 bases at V and 3 bases at J, with 13 bases in the middle. The CDR3 nucleotides read TGTGCCAGCAGCCTCCCGGGCGGTTACACTGAAGCTTTCTTT. As protein: CASSLPGGYTEAFF. Drawing the rest from reference TRBV11-2 and TRBJ1-1, the complete variable domain is EAGVAQSPRYKIIEKRQSVAFWCNPISGHATLYWYQQILGQGPKLLIQFQNNGVVDDSQLPKDRFSAERLKGVDSTLKIQPAKLEDSAVYLCASSLPGGYTEAFFGQGTRLTVV.

This clonotype was observed a handful of times. The J gene is TRBJ1-5, the V gene TRBV2; no definite D call. The CDR3 totals 15 residues. The germline V and J ends were trimmed by 7 bases and 2 bases, with 15 bases remaining between them. In germline, CDR1 is SNHLY, CDR2 FYNNEI. CDR3 coding DNA: TGTGCCAGCACCTGGACCGTTCTCGGCAATCAGCCCCAGCATTTT. It specifies CASTWTVLGNQPQHF.

The chain recombines TRBV28 with TRBJ2-2, with 13 bases aligning to TRBD2. Losses at the gene ends were 5 bases for V and 6 bases for J; bases not matched to a gene: 3. Looked up from germline, CDR1 is MDHEN and CDR2 is SYDVKM. The CDR3 has 15 amino acids. Here the CDR3 reads CASSTLAGGSGELFF. The DNA for the CDR3 is TGTGCCAGCAGTACACTAGCGGGAGGGTCCGGGGAGCTGTTTTTT.

This clonotype was observed a few times. The rearrangement joins TRBV6-2 or TRBV6-3 to TRBJ2-1, with 16 bases lining up with TRBD2. Germline CDR1 reads MNHEY; CDR2 reads SVGEGT. V shed 6 bases, J shed 9 bases, and the junction held 5 bases outside the gene matches. The CDR3 sequence is 15 residues long. CDR3 nucleotides: TGTGCCAGCAGACTGGGACTAGCGGGAGGGCTTGAGCAGTTCTTC. Translated: CASRLGLAGGLEQFF.

CDR3 in DNA: TGTGCCAGCAGATTACAGGGATCTAATGAAAAACTGTTTTTT. Protein: CASRLQGSNEKLFF. The V call is TRBV28, the J call TRBJ1-4; perhaps TRBD1 as D (6 bases). The V end lost 6 bases, the J end lost 3 bases, and 11 bases lay between the germline ends. The germline V gene has CDR1 MDHEN and CDR2 SYDVKM. The CDR3 sequence is 14 residues long. Using reference TRBV28 and TRBJ1-4 for the parts outside the CDR3, the full variable domain is DVKVTQSSRYLVKRTGEKVFLECVQDMDHENMFWYRQDPGLGLRLIYFSYDVKMKEKGDIPEGYSVSREKKERFSLILESASTNQTSMYLCASRLQGSNEKLFFGSGTQLSVL.

This clonotype was detected many times. The chain joins TRBV6-6 to TRBJ1-1; TRBD1 is a possible D gene (6 bases). V was cut by 6 bases and J by 0 bases, with 11 bases left in between. This CDR3 is 14 amino acids long. CDR1 and CDR2 from the germline V gene are MNHNY and SVGAGI (reference sequence). The DNA of the CDR3 is TGTGCCAGCAGCAGAGGGGGGATGAACACTGAAGCTTTCTTT. Translating it yields CASSRGGMNTEAFF.